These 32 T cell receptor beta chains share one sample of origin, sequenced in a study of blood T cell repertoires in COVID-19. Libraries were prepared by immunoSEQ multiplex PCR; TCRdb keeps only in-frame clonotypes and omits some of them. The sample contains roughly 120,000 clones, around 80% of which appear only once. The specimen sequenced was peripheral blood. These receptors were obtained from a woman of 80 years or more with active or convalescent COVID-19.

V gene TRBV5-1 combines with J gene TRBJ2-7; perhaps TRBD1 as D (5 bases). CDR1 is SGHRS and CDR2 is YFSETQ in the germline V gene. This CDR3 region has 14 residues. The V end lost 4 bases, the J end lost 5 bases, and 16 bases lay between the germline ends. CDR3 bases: TGCGCCAGCAGCCATCAGGGCCAGCGCGACGAGCAGTACTTC. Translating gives CASSHQGQRDEQYF.

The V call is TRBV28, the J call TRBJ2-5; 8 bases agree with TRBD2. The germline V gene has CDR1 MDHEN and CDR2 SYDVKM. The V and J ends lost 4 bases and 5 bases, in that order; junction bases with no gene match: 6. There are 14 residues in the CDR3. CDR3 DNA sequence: TGTGCCAGCAGTTCGACAGCGGGAGTGGAGACCCAGTACTTC. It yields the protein CASSSTAGVETQYF.

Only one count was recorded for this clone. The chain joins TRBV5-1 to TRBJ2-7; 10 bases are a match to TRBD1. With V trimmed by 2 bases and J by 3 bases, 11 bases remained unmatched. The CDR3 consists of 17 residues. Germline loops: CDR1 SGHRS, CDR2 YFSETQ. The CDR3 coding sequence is TGCGCCAGCAGCTTATTTTCCGGGACAGGGGTAGGCTACGAGCAGTACTTC. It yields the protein CASSLFSGTGVGYEQYF.

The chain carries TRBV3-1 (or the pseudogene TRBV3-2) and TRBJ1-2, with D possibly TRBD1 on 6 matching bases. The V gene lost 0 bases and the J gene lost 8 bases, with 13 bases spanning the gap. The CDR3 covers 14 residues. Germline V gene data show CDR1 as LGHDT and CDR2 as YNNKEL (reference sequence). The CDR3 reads CASSQEYRASGYTF. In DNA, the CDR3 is TGTGCCAGCAGCCAAGAATACAGGGCTTCCGGCTACACCTTC.

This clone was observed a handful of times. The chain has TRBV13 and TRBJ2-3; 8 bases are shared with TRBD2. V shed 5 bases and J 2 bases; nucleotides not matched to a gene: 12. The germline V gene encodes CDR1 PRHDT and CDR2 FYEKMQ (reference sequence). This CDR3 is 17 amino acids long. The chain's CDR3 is CASSPRGGRGNTDTQYF. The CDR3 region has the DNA TGTGCCAGCAGCCCTCGGGGGGGGAGGGGCAACACAGATACGCAGTATTTT.

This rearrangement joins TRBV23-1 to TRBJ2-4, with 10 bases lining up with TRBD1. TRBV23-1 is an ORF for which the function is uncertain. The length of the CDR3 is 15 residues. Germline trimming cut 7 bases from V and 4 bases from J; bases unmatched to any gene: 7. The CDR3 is CASTEGQGMKNIQYF. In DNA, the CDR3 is TGCGCCAGCACCGAGGGACAGGGGATGAAAAACATTCAGTACTTC.

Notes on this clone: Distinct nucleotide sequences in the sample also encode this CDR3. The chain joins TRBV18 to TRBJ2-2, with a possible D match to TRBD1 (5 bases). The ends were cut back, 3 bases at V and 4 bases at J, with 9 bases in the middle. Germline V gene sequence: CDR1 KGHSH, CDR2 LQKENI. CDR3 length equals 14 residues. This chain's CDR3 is CASSPGQGTGELFF. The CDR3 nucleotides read TGTGCCAGCTCACCGGGGCAGGGCACCGGGGAGCTGTTTTTT.

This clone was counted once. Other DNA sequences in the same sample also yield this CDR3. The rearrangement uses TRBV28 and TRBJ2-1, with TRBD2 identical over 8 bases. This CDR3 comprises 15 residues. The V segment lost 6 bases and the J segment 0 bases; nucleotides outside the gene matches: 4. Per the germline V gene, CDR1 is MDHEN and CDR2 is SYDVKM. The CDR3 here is CASSSSGGSYNEQFF. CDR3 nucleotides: TGTGCCAGCAGCTCAAGCGGGGGCTCCTACAATGAGCAGTTCTTC.

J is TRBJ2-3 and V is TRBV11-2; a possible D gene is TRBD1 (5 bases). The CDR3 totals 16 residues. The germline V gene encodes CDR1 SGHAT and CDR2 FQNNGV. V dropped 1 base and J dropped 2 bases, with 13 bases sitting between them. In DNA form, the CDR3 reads TGTGCCAGCAGCTTAGGAGGCATGGGGCACACAGATACGCAGTATTTT. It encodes CASSLGGMGHTDTQYF. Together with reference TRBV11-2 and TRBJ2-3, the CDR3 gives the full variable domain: EAGVAQSPRYKIIEKRQSVAFWCNPISGHATLYWYQQILGQGPKLLIQFQNNGVVDDSQLPKDRFSAERLKGVDSTLKIQPAKLEDSAVYLCASSLGGMGHTDTQYFGPGTRLTVL.

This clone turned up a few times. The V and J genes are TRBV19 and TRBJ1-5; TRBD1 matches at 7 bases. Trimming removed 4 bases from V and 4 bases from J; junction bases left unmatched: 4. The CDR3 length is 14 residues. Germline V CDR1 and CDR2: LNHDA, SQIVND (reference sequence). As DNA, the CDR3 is TGTGCCAGTAGTAACACAGGGGCTAATCAGCCCCAGCATTTT. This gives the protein CASSNTGANQPQHF.

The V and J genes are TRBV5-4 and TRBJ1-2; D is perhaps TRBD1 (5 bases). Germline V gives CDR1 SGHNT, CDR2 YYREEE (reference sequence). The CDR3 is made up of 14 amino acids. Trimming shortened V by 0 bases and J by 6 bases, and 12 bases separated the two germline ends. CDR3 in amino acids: CASSLVSQGDGYTF. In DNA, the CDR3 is TGTGCCAGCAGCTTGGTAAGCCAGGGTGATGGCTACACCTTC.

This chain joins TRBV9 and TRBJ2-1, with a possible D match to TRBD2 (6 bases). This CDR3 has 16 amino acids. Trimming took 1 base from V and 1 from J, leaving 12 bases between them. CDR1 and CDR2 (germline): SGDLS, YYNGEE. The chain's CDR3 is CASSVQGTPSYNEQFF. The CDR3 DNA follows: TGTGCCAGCAGCGTACAAGGGACTCCTTCCTACAATGAGCAGTTCTTC.

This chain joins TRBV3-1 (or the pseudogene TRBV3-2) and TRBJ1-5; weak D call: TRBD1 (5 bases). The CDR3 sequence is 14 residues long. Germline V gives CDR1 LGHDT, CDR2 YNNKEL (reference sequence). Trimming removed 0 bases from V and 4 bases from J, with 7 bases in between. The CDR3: CASSQDQGNQPQHF. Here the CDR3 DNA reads TGTGCCAGCAGCCAAGACCAGGGAAATCAGCCCCAGCATTTT.

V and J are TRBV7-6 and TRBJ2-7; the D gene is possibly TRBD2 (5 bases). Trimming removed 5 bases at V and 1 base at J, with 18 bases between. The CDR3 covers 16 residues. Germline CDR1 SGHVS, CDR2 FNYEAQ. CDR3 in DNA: TGTGCCAGCAGCCCCGGAGGAGGCAGGTTGTCCTACGAGCAGTACTTC. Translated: CASSPGGGRLSYEQYF.

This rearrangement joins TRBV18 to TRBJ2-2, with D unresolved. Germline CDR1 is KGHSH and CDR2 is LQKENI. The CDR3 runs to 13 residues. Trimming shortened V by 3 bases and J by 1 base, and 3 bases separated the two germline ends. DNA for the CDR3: TGTGCCAGCTCACCTCAGAACACCGGGGAGCTGTTTTTT. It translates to CASSPQNTGELFF.

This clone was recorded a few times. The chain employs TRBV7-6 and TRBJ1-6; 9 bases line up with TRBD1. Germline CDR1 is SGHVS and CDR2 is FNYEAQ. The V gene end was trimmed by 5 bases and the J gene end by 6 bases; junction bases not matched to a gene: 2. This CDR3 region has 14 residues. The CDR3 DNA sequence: TGTGCCAGCAGCCAGGACAGGGGTAATTCACCCCTCCACTTT. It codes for CASSQDRGNSPLHF.

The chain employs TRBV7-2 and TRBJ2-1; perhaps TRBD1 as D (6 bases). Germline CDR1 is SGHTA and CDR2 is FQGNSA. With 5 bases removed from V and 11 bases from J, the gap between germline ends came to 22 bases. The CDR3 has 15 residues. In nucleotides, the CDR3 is TGTGCCAGCAGCCAAGTGGGGGCCGAGGATTTTAAGCAGTTCTTC. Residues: CASSQVGAEDFKQFF.

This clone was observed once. The CDR3: CASMRDRAAFYEQYF. CDR3 sequence (DNA): TGTGCCAGCATGCGGGACAGGGCCGCCTTCTACGAGCAGTACTTC. The chain is built from TRBV6-5 and TRBJ2-7; 9 bases align to TRBD1. This CDR3 contains 15 residues. V lost 7 bases, J lost 3 bases, and 10 bases stayed unmatched. Germline lookup yields CDR1 MNHEY and CDR2 SVGAGI.

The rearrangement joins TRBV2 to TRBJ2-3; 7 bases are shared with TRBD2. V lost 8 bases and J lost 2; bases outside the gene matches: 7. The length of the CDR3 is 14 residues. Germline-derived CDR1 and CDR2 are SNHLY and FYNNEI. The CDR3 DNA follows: TGTGCCAGCCAGCGACTAGCCCCCACAGATACGCAGTATTTT. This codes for CASQRLAPTDTQYF.

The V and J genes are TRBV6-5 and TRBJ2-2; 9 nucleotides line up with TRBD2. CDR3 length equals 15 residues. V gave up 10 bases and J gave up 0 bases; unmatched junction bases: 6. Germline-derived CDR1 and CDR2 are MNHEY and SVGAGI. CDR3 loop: CATVAGVTNTGELFF. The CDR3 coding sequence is TGTGCCACCGTAGCGGGAGTAACGAACACCGGGGAGCTGTTTTTT.

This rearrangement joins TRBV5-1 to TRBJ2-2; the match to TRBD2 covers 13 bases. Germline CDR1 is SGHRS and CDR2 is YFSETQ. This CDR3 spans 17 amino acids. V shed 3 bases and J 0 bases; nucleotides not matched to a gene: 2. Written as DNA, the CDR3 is TGCGCCAGCAGCTCGGGACTAGCGGGGACGAACACCGGGGAGCTGTTTTTT. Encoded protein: CASSSGLAGTNTGELFF.

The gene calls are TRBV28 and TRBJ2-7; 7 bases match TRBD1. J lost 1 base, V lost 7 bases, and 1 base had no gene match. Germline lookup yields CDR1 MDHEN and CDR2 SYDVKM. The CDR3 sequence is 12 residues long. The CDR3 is CASKTGSYEQYF. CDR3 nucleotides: TGTGCCAGCAAGACAGGGTCCTACGAGCAGTACTTC. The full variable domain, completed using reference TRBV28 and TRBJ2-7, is DVKVTQSSRYLVKRTGEKVFLECVQDMDHENMFWYRQDPGLGLRLIYFSYDVKMKEKGDIPEGYSVSREKKERFSLILESASTNQTSMYLCASKTGSYEQYFGPGTRLTVT.

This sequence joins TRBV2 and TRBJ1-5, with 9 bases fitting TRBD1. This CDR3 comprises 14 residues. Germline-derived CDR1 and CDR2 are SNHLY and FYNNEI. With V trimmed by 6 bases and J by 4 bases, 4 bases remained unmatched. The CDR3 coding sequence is TGTGCCAGCAGACAGGGGGCGGGTAATCAGCCCCAGCATTTT. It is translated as CASRQGAGNQPQHF.

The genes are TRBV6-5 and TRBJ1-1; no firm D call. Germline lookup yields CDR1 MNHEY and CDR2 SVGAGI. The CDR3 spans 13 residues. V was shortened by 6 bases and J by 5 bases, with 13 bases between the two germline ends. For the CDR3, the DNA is TGTGCCAGCAGCCCGATGAGTCGAACTGAAGCTTTCTTT. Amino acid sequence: CASSPMSRTEAFF.

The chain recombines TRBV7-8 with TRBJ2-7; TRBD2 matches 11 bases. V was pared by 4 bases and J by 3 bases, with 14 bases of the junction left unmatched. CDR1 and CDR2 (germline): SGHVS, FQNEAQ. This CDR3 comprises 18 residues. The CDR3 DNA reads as TGTGCCAGCAGCTGGCAGCAAATCACTAGCGGGAGAGTCTACGAGCAGTACTTC. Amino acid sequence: CASSWQQITSGRVYEQYF.

CDR3 loop: CASSGLYEQYF. The CDR3, as DNA: TGTGCCAGCAGTGGACTGTACGAGCAGTACTTC. The J gene is TRBJ2-7, the V gene TRBV2, with D uncertain. V dropped 4 bases and J dropped 4 bases, with 5 bases sitting between them. The CDR3 consists of 11 residues. Germline assignment: CDR1 SNHLY and CDR2 FYNNEI.

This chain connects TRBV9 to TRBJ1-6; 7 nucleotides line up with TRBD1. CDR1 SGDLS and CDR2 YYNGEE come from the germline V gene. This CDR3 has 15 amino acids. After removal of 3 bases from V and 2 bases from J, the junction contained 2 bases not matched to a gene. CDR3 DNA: TGTGCCAGCAGCGCTGGGACAGCCTATAATTCACCCCTCCACTTT. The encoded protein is CASSAGTAYNSPLHF.

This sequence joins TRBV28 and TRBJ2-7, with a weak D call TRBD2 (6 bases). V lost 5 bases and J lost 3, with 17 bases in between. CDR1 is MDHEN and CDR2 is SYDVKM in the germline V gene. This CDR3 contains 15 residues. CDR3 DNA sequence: TGTGCCAGCAGTCCCCGGGGGTCATCGAGCTACGAGCAGTACTTC. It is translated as CASSPRGSSSYEQYF.

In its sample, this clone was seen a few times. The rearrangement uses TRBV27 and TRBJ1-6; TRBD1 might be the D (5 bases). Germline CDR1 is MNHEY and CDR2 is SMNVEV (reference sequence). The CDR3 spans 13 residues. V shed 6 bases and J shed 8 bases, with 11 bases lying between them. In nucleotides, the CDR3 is TGTGCCAGCAGCCTAGGGGTGGATTCACCCCTCCACTTT. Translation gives CASSLGVDSPLHF.

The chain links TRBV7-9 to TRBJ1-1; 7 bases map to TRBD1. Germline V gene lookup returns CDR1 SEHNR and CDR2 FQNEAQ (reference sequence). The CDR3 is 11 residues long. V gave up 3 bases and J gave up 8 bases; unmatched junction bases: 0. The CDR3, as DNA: TGTGCCAGCAGCTTGGGACAGGAAGCTTTCTTT. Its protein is CASSLGQEAFF.

CDR3 nucleotide sequence: TGTGCCAGCAGCCAATCGGAGAAGGTTGAGCAGTTCTTC. It is translated as CASSQSEKVEQFF. The chain recombines TRBV3-1 (or the pseudogene TRBV3-2) with TRBJ2-1; D is unclear. Germline V gene lookup returns CDR1 LGHDT and CDR2 YNNKEL (reference sequence). The CDR3 covers 13 residues. The V and J ends lost 2 bases and 9 bases respectively, with 11 bases between them.

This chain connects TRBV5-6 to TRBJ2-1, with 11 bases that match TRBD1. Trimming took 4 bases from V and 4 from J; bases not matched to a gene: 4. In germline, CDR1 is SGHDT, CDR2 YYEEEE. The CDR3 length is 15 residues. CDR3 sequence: CASSIGQGAYNEQFF. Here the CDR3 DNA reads TGTGCCAGCAGCATAGGACAGGGGGCGTACAATGAGCAGTTCTTC.